One sample yielded the 2 T cell receptor beta chains listed below, sequenced in a study of T cell changes during pregnancy in multiple sclerosis. Here immunoSEQ multiplex PCR was the method, and the copy in TCRdb shows in-frame clones only, minus some. The sample has roughly 110,000 clones, 85% to 95% seen once. This sample comprised peripheral blood, obtained after pregnancy. The origin of the receptors is a female donor with multiple sclerosis, enrolled in a pregnancy study.

The chain recombines TRBV12-5 with TRBJ2-2, with 7 bases fitting TRBD1. Unmatched junction bases numbered 9, after V lost 2 bases and J lost 6 bases. This CDR3 has 16 residues. The V gene's germline CDR1 is LGHNT and CDR2 FRNRAP. The CDR3 is CASGLSPTGWAGELFF. The DNA for the CDR3 is TGTGCTAGTGGTTTGTCCCCGACAGGGTGGGCCGGGGAGCTGTTTTTT.

The gene calls are TRBV5-1 and TRBJ2-5; no firm D call. Germline values: CDR1 SGHRS, CDR2 YFSETQ. Trimming took 4 bases from V and 2 from J, leaving 6 bases between them. CDR3 length: 12 amino acids. The CDR3 DNA sequence: TGCGCCAGCAGCCTTCAGCAAGAGACCCAGTACTTC. This codes for CASSLQQETQYF.